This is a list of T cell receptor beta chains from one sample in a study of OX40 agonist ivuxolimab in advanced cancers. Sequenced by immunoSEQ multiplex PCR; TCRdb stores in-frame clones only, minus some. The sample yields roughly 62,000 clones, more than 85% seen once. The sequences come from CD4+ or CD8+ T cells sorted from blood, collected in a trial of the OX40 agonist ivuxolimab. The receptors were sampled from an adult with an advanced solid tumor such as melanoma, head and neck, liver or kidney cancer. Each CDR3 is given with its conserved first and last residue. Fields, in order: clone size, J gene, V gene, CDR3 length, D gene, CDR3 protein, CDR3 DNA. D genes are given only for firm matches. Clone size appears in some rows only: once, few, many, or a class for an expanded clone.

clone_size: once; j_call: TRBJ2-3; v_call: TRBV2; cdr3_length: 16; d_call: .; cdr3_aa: CASSEAGGSPTDTQYF; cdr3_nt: TGTGCCAGCAGTGAAGCAGGGGGTTCCCCCACAGATACGCAGTATTTT
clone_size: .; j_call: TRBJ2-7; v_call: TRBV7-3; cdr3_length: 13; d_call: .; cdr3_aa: CASSLTRLDEQYF; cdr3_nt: TGTGCCAGCAGCTTAACCCGACTAGACGAGCAGTACTTC
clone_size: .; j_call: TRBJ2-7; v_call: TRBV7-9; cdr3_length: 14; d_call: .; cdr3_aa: CASSLGTFGGEQYF; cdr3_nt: TGTGCCAGCAGCTTAGGGACTTTTGGGGGGGAGCAGTACTTC
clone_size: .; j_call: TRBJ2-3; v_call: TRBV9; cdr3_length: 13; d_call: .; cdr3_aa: CASSILGGDTQYF; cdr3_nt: TGTGCCAGCAGCATCCTAGGGGGGGATACGCAGTATTTT
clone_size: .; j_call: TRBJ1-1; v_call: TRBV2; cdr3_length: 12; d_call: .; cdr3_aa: CASSVTDTEAFF; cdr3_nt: TGTGCCAGCAGCGTTACGGACACTGAAGCTTTCTTT
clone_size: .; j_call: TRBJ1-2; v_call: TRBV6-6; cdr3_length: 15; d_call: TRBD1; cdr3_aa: CASRTGFAINYGYTF; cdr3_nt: TGTGCCAGCAGGACAGGGTTTGCCATTAACTATGGCTACACCTTC
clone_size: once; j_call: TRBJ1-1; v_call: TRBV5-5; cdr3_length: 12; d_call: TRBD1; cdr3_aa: CASSQGATEAFF; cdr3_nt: TGTGCCAGCAGCCAGGGGGCCACTGAAGCTTTCTTT
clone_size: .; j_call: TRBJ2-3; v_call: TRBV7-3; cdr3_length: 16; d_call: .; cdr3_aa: CASSLGPSGSTDTQYF; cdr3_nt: TGTGCCAGCAGCCTAGGACCCAGCGGGAGCACAGATACGCAGTATTTT
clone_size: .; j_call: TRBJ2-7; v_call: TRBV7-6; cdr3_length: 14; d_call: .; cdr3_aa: CASSLEGRGYEQYF; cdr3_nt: TGTGCCAGCAGCTTAGAAGGTCGGGGATACGAGCAGTACTTC
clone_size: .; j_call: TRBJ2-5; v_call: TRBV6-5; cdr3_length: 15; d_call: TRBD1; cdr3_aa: CASTRQGGDQETQYF; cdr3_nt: TGTGCCAGCACCCGACAGGGCGGAGACCAAGAGACCCAGTACTTC
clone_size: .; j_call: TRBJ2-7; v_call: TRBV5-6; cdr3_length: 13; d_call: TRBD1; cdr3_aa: CASSQGTGFEQYF; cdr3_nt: TGTGCCAGCAGCCAGGGGACAGGGTTCGAGCAGTACTTC
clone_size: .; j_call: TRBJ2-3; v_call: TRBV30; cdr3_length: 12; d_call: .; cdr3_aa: CAWSLTGGAQYF; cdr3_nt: TGTGCCTGGAGTCTCACAGGCGGAGCGCAGTATTTT
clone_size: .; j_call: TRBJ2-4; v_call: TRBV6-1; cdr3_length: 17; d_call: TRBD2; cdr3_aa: CASSEYGGRVLGNIQYF; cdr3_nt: TGTGCCAGCAGTGAATATGGCGGGAGAGTCCTTGGAAACATTCAGTACTTC
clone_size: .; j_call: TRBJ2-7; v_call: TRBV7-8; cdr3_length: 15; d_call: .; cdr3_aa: CASSLMAGVFYEQYF; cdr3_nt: TGTGCCAGCAGCTTAATGGCAGGGGTGTTTTACGAGCAGTACTTC
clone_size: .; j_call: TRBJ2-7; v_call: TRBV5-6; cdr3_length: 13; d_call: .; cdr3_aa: CASCRGALYEQYF; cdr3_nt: TGTGCCAGCTGCCGGGGGGCGCTTTACGAGCAGTACTTC
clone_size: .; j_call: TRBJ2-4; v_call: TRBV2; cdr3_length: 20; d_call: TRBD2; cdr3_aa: CASSGPARLAGTRAKNIQYF; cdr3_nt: TGTGCCAGCAGTGGTCCGGCTCGGCTAGCGGGTACCCGAGCCAAAAACATTCAGTACTTC
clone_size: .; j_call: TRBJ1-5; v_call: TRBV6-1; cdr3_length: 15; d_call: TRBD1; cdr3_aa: CASSEPGQGNQPQHF; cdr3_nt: TGTGCCAGCAGTGAACCGGGACAGGGGAATCAGCCCCAGCATTTT
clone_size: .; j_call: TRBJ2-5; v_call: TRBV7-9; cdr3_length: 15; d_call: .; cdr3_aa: CASSLGSWDGETQYF; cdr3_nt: TGTGCCAGCAGCCTTGGGTCCTGGGATGGAGAGACCCAGTACTTC
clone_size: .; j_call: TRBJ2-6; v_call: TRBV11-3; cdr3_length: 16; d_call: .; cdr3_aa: CASSFEASSGANVLTF; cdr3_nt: TGTGCCAGCAGCTTCGAGGCCAGCTCTGGGGCCAACGTCCTGACTTTC
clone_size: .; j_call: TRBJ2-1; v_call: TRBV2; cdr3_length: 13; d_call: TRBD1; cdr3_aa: CASSEVSGQKQFF; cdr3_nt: TGTGCCAGCAGTGAAGTGTCGGGACAGAAGCAGTTCTTC
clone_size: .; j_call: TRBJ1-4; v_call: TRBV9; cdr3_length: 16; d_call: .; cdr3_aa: CASSVGSTGSNEKLFF; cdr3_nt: TGTGCCAGCAGCGTAGGATCGACGGGGTCGAATGAAAAACTGTTTTTT
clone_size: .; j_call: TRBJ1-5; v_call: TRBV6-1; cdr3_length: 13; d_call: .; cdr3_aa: CATSSRPNQPQHF; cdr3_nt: TGTGCCACTTCGTCTAGGCCAAATCAGCCCCAGCATTTT
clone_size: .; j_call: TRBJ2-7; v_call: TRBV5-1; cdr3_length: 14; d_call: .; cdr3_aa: CASSSNQGPGRTVF; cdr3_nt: TGCGCCAGCAGCTCAAACCAGGGCCCCGGTAGGACCGTCTTC
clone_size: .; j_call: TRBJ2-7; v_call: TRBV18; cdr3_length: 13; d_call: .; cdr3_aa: CASSPTQAGPQYF; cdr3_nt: TGTGCCAGCTCACCAACGCAGGCCGGACCGCAGTACTTC
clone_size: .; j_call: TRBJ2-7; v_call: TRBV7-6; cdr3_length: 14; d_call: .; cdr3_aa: CASSLQDSSGEQYF; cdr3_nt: TGTGCCAGCAGCTTACAAGACAGCTCGGGGGAGCAGTACTTC
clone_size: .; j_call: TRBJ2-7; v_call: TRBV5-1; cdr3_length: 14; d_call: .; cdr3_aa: CASSFRQGAYEQYF; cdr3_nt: TGCGCCAGCAGCTTCAGGCAGGGCGCCTACGAGCAGTACTTC
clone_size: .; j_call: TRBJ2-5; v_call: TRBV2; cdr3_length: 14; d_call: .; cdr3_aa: CASSETSSQETQYF; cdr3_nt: TGTGCCAGCAGTGAAACGTCTAGCCAAGAGACCCAGTACTTC
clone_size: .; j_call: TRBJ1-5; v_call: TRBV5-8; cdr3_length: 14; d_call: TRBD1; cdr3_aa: CASSLGQGAQPQHF; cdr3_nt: TGTGCCAGCAGCTTGGGACAGGGGGCTCAGCCCCAGCATTTT